These 20 T cell receptor beta chains were sequenced from one sample in a study of identical twins. TCRdb re-called the 5' RACE reads through MiXCR, storing one row per CDR3 protein. Of around 480,000 distinct CDR3 sequences in the sample, 11% to 15% are singletons; the top ten hold approximately 0.52%. These data were likewise used in another study, on yellow fever vaccine responses in identical twins.

The sample was CD4+ T cells sorted from blood. The receptors originated from a woman under 30 in good health.

The rearrangement links TRBV20-1 to TRBJ1-2; the D is unclear. CDR1 is DFQATT and CDR2 is SNEGSKA in the germline V gene (reference sequence). V was cut by 2 bases and J by 8 bases, with 6 bases left in between. The CDR3 totals 10 residues. The CDR3 region has the DNA TGCAGTGCTAGATTTTACGGCTACACCTTC. Amino acid sequence: CSARFYGYTF.

This clonotype was detected only a few times. The gene calls are TRBV4-2 and TRBJ2-2; 11 bases agree with TRBD2. The J segment lost 1 base and the V segment lost 3 bases, leaving 7 bases of the junction unmatched. Germline loops: CDR1 LGHNA, CDR2 YNFKEQ. The CDR3 is 18 amino acids. The CDR3 region is CASSQMKLAGENTGELFF. DNA for the CDR3: TGTGCCAGCAGCCAGATGAAACTAGCGGGGGAGAACACCGGGGAGCTGTTTTTT.

The chain is built from TRBV28 and TRBJ2-7, with D possibly being TRBD2 (5 bases). The CDR3 totals 14 residues. The ends were cut back, 7 bases at V and 3 bases at J, with 16 bases in the middle. Germline assignment: CDR1 MDHEN and CDR2 SYDVKM. The CDR3 sequence: CASTPRGRRYEQYF. CDR3 DNA: TGTGCCAGCACCCCCCGGGGTCGCCGCTACGAGCAGTACTTC.

The V call is TRBV20-1, the J call TRBJ2-1, with D hard to call. V was trimmed by 1 base and J by 4 bases, leaving 8 bases between them. The CDR3 runs to 13 residues. Germline loops: CDR1 DFQATT, CDR2 SNEGSKA (reference sequence). The CDR3 reads CSARGVAYNEQFF. The CDR3 region has the DNA TGCAGTGCTAGAGGGGTTGCGTACAATGAGCAGTTCTTC.

V and J are TRBV11-3 and TRBJ2-1; D not certain. V lost 1 base to trimming and J lost 7 bases, with 8 bases between them. The CDR3 sequence is 13 residues long. Germline V gene lookup returns CDR1 SGHNT and CDR2 YENEEA. CDR3 nucleotides: TGTGCCAGCAGCTTAGGTTCCCGGAATGAGCAGTTCTTC. Encoded protein: CASSLGSRNEQFF.

This clonotype was recorded at least ten times. This chain joins TRBV12-3 or TRBV12-4 and TRBJ1-1; 8 nucleotides match TRBD1. This CDR3 comprises 14 residues. After removal of 6 bases from V and 5 bases from J, the junction contained 8 bases not matched to a gene. The DNA for the CDR3 is TGTGCCAGCAGGGACTCACAGGGGGGGACTGAAGCTTTCTTT. Amino acid sequence: CASRDSQGGTEAFF.

V gene TRBV28 combines with J gene TRBJ1-4; D is perhaps TRBD1 (6 bases). Between the trimmed V and J ends, which lost 11 bases and 8 bases, there was a span of 15 bases. The CDR3 consists of 12 residues. Per germline, CDR1 MDHEN and CDR2 SYDVKM. As DNA, the CDR3 is TGTGCCGGCGGGGGGCGAGGCGAAAAACTGTTTTTT. This gives the protein CAGGGRGEKLFF.

This clonotype occurred many times. This sequence joins TRBV6-5 and TRBJ1-3; D is undetermined. Germline-derived CDR1 and CDR2 are MNHEY and SVGAGI. Trimming took off 2 bases at V and 3 bases at J, with 8 bases between the two ends. CDR3 length equals 14 residues. CDR3 region: CASSYAGVGNTIYF. CDR3 nucleotides: TGTGCCAGCAGTTACGCGGGCGTTGGAAACACCATATATTTT.

This clonotype was detected once. The CDR3 nucleotides read TGCAGCACCCGAGAGGGCACAGATACGCAGTATTTT. This encodes CSTREGTDTQYF. The chain links TRBV29-1 to TRBJ2-3; D call uncertain. CDR3 length equals 12 residues. Trimming cost V 8 bases and J 1 base, with 10 bases left between them. Per the germline V gene, CDR1 is SQVTM and CDR2 is ANQGSEA.

CDR3 sequence reads: CASSVGLAGKTSTDTQYF. In nucleotides, the CDR3 is TGTGCCAGCAGCGTAGGGCTAGCGGGAAAGACTAGCACAGATACGCAGTATTTT. The rearrangement links TRBV9 to TRBJ2-3; 9 nucleotides align to TRBD2. Germline V gene lookup returns CDR1 SGDLS and CDR2 YYNGEE. This CDR3 contains 18 residues. J lost 0 bases, V lost 0 bases, and 8 bases had no gene match. Full variable domain (rest looked up from reference TRBV9 and TRBJ2-3): DSGVTQTPKHLITATGQRVTLRCSPRSGDLSVYWYQQSLDQGLQFLIQYYNGEERAKGNILERFSAQQFPDLHSELNLSSLELGDSALYFCASSVGLAGKTSTDTQYFGPGTRLTVL.

There are a few counts of this clonotype. This chain connects TRBV11-3 to TRBJ1-6, with unresolved D. CDR1 and CDR2 (germline): SGHNT, YENEEA. This CDR3 is 13 amino acids long. V dropped 3 bases and J dropped 11 bases, with 11 bases sitting between them. The CDR3 loop reads CASSFNPGAPLHF. CDR3 DNA sequence: TGTGCCAGCAGCTTCAACCCCGGAGCACCCCTCCACTTT.

The J gene is TRBJ2-1, the V gene TRBV6-5; D is perhaps TRBD1 or TRBD2 (5 bases each). V lost 0 bases, J lost 7 bases, and 10 bases lay in between. The CDR3 has 14 residues. Germline-derived CDR1 and CDR2 are MNHEY and SVGAGI. In nucleotides, the CDR3 is TGTGCCAGCAGTTACTCGGGTGGGGGAAATGAGCAGTTCTTC. Residues: CASSYSGGGNEQFF.

This clonotype was seen only a few times. The chain couples TRBV5-1 to TRBJ2-3; 11 positions match TRBD1. The CDR3 runs to 15 residues. The junction had 8 bases not matched to a gene; V was cut back by 6 bases and J by 5 bases. CDR1 SGHRS and CDR2 YFSETQ come from the germline V gene. Here the CDR3 reads CASISGTGGLDTQYF. The CDR3 DNA sequence: TGCGCCAGCATATCCGGGACAGGGGGGTTAGATACGCAGTATTTT.

The V call is TRBV30, the J call TRBJ2-7; 7 nucleotides match TRBD1. This CDR3 region has 12 residues. With 4 bases clipped from V and 3 bases from J, the junction kept 3 bases outside the gene matches. Per germline, CDR1 GTSNPN and CDR2 SVGIG (reference sequence). The CDR3 DNA reads as TGTGCCTGGACCGGGACAGACTACGAGCAGTACTTC. Its protein is CAWTGTDYEQYF. Supplemented by reference TRBV30 and TRBJ2-7, the full variable domain reads SQTIHQWPATLVQPVGSPLSLECTVEGTSNPNLYWYRQAAGRGLQLLFYSVGIGQISSEVPQNLSASRPQDRQFILSSKKLLLSDSGFYLCAWTGTDYEQYFGPGTRLTVT.

This clonotype showed up just a few times. The chain has TRBV18 and TRBJ2-5, with a possible D match to TRBD2 (5 bases). The germline CDR1 and CDR2 sequences are KGHSH and LQKENI. This CDR3 has 13 residues. Trimming cost V 1 base and J 4 bases, with 7 bases left between them. Here the CDR3 reads CASSPLLAETQYF. CDR3 sequence (DNA): TGTGCCAGCTCACCACTGCTAGCAGAGACCCAGTACTTC.

The chain combines TRBV9 with TRBJ2-6; D is ambiguous. This CDR3 is 14 amino acids long. Germline lookup yields CDR1 SGDLS and CDR2 YYNGEE. The ends were cut back, 2 bases at V and 7 bases at J, with 10 bases in the middle. CDR3: CASSVFAGANVLTF. Here the CDR3 DNA reads TGTGCCAGCAGCGTCTTTGCAGGCGCCAACGTCCTGACTTTC.

This clonotype appeared a few times. The chain couples TRBV5-1 to TRBJ2-3; 9 bases match TRBD1. CDR1 and CDR2 (germline): SGHRS, YFSETQ. V lost 2 bases, J lost 1 base, and 5 bases stayed unmatched. This CDR3 has 16 residues. CDR3 nucleotides: TGCGCCAGCAGCTTCCAGGGACAGGGAGGCACAGATACGCAGTATTTT. Amino acid sequence: CASSFQGQGGTDTQYF.

The rearrangement uses TRBV6-1 and TRBJ2-1, with TRBD2 matching 15 bases. V shed 8 bases, J shed 7 bases, and the junction held 18 bases outside the gene matches. Germline CDR1 MNHNS, CDR2 SASEGT. This CDR3 has 19 residues. CDR3 bases: TGTGCCAGCCGGAAGGTTGGACTAGCGGGGGGGCGAGGTCGGAATGAGCAGTTCTTC. It yields the protein CASRKVGLAGGRGRNEQFF.

The chain is built from TRBV7-9 and TRBJ2-7; TRBD2 aligns across 7 bases. Trimming removed 3 bases from V and 7 bases from J; junction bases left unmatched: 9. Germline V lookup: CDR1 SEHNR, CDR2 FQNEAQ (reference sequence). This CDR3 spans 14 amino acids. In DNA, the CDR3 is TGTGCCAGCAGCTTGGCAGCGGGGAAGGGAGAGCAGTACTTC. As protein: CASSLAAGKGEQYF. Full variable domain (rest looked up from reference TRBV7-9 and TRBJ2-7): DTGVSQNPRHKITKRGQNVTFRCDPISEHNRLYWYRQTLGQGPEFLTYFQNEAQLEKSRLLSDRFSAERPKGSFSTLEIQRTEQGDSAMYLCASSLAAGKGEQYFGPGTRLTVT.

There are a few counts of this clonotype. The J gene is TRBJ2-5, the V gene TRBV20-1; 8 nucleotides match TRBD2. In germline, CDR1 is DFQATT, CDR2 SNEGSKA (reference sequence). With 5 bases clipped from V and 5 bases from J, the junction kept 4 bases outside the gene matches. The CDR3 consists of 12 residues. CDR3 region: CSALTSVETQYF. CDR3 coding DNA: TGCAGTGCTCTGACTAGCGTGGAGACCCAGTACTTC.